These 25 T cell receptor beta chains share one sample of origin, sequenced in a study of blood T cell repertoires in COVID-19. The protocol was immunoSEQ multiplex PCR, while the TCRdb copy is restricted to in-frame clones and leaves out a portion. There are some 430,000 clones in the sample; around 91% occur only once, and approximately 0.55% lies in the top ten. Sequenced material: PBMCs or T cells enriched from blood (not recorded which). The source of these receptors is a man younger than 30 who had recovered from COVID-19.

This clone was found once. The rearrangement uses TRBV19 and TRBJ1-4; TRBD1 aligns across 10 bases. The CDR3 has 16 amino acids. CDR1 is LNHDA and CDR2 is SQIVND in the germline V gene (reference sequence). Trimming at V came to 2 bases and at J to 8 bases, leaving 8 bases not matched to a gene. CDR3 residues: CASSILLTGGDEKLFF. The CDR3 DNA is TGTGCCAGTAGTATATTATTGACAGGGGGCGACGAAAAACTGTTTTTT. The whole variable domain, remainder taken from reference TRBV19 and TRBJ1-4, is DGGITQSPKYLFRKEGQNVTLSCEQNLNHDAMYWYRQDPGQGLRLIYYSQIVNDFQKGDIAEGYSVSREKKESFPLTVTSAQKNPTAFYLCASSILLTGGDEKLFFGSGTQLSVL.

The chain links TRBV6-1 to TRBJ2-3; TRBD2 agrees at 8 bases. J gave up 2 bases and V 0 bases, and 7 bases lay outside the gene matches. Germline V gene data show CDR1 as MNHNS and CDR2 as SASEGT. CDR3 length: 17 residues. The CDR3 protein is CASSEAGLAGLTDTQYF. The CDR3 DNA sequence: TGTGCCAGCAGTGAAGCGGGGCTAGCGGGCCTCACAGATACGCAGTATTTT.

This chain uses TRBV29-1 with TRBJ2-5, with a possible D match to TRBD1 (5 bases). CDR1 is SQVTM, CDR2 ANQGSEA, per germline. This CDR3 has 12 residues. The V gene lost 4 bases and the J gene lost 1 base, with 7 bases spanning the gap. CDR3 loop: CSVGTIQETQYF. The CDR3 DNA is TGCAGCGTTGGGACAATCCAAGAGACCCAGTACTTC.

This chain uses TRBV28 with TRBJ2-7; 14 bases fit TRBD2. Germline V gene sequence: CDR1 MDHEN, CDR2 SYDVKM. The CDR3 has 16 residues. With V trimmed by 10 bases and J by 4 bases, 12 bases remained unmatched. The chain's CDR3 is CATSNPGLAGEYEQYF. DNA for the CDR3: TGTGCCACCTCGAACCCGGGACTAGCGGGAGAGTACGAGCAGTACTTC. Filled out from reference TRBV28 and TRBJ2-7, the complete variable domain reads DVKVTQSSRYLVKRTGEKVFLECVQDMDHENMFWYRQDPGLGLRLIYFSYDVKMKEKGDIPEGYSVSREKKERFSLILESASTNQTSMYLCATSNPGLAGEYEQYFGPGTRLTVT.

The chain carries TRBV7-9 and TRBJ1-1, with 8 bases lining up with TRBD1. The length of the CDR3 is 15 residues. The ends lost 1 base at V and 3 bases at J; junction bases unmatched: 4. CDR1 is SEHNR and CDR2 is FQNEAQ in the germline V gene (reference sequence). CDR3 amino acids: CASSLVTGADTEAFF. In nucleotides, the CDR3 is TGTGCCAGCAGCTTAGTGACAGGGGCGGACACTGAAGCTTTCTTT.

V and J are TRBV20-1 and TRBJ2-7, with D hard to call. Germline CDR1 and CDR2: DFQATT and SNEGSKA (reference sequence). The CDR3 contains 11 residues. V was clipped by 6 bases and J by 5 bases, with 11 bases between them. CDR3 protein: CSALGHHEQYF. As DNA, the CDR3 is TGCAGTGCCCTAGGTCACCACGAGCAGTACTTC.

The DNA of the CDR3 is TGTGCCAGCAGCTTTTCGCGACAGAACAATGAGCAGTTCTTC. Protein sequence: CASSFSRQNNEQFF. The gene calls are TRBV7-2 and TRBJ2-1; D possibly corresponds to TRBD1 (5 bases). The CDR3 sequence is 14 residues long. V lost 3 bases, J lost 5 bases, and 11 bases lay in between. Germline V lookup: CDR1 SGHTA, CDR2 FQGNSA.

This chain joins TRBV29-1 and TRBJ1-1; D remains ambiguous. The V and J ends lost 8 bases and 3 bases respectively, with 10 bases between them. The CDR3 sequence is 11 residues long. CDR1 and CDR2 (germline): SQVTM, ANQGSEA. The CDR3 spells CSYSGYTEAFF. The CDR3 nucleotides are TGCAGCTACTCCGGGTACACTGAAGCTTTCTTT.

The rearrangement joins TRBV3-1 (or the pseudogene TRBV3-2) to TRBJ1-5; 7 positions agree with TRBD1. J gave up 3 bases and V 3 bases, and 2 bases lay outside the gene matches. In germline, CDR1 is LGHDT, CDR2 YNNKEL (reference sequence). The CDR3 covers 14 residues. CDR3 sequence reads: CASSQTGNNQPQHF. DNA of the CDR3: TGTGCCAGCAGCCAGACAGGGAACAATCAGCCCCAGCATTTT.

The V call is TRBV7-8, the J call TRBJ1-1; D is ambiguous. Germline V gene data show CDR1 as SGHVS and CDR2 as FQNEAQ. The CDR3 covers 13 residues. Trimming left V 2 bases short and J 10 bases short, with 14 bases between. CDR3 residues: CASSLTPGGSAFF. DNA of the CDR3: TGTGCCAGCAGCTTAACCCCAGGCGGGTCAGCTTTCTTT.

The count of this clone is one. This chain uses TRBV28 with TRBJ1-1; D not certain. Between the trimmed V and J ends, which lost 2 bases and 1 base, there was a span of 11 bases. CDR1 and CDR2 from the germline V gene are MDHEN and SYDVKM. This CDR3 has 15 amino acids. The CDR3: CASSLELAQNTEAFF. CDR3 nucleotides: TGTGCCAGCAGTTTAGAGCTAGCACAGAACACTGAAGCTTTCTTT.

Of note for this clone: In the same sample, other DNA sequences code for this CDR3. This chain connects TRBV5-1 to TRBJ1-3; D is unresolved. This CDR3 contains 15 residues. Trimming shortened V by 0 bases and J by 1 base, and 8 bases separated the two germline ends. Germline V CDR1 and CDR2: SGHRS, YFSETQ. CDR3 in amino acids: CASSLDPGSGNTIYF. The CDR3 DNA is TGCGCCAGCAGCTTGGATCCGGGTTCTGGAAACACCATATATTTT.

Written as DNA, the CDR3 is TGTGCCAGCAGCCTACATAGCGGGAGTGCTTACGAGCAGTACTTC. The encoded protein is CASSLHSGSAYEQYF. This rearrangement joins TRBV27 to TRBJ2-7; 9 nucleotides align to TRBD2. The CDR3 loop spans 15 amino acids. CDR1 is MNHEY and CDR2 is SMNVEV in the germline V gene (reference sequence). J gave up 4 bases and V 6 bases, and 10 bases lay outside the gene matches.

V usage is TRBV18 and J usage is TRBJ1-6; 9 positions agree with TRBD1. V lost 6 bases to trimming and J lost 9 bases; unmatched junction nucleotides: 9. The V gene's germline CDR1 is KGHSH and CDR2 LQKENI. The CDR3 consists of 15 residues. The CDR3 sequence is CASSARDRVGSPLHF. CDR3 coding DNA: TGTGCCAGCTCGGCACGGGACAGGGTTGGTTCACCCCTCCACTTT.

This chain's CDR3 is CASSGLGGEQYF. CDR3 nucleotide sequence: TGTGCCAGCAGCGGCCTCGGGGGCGAGCAGTACTTC. The rearrangement uses TRBV7-9 and TRBJ2-7; a possible D gene is TRBD2 (6 bases). This CDR3 has 12 amino acids. The ends were cut back, 5 bases at V and 6 bases at J, with 11 bases in the middle. CDR1 SEHNR and CDR2 FQNEAQ come from the germline V gene (reference sequence).

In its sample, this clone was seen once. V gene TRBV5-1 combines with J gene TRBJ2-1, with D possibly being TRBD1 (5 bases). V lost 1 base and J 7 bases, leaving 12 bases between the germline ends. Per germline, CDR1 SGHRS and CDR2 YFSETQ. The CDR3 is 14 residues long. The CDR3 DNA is TGCGCCAGCAGCTTGTCCGTAGGGGCGAATGAGCAGTTCTTC. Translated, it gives CASSLSVGANEQFF.

The CDR3 loop reads CATSALAGQHQETQYF. The DNA of the CDR3 is TGTGCCACCAGTGCCCTGGCGGGACAGCACCAAGAGACCCAGTACTTC. The chain carries TRBV24-1 and TRBJ2-5, with a possible D match to TRBD1 (7 bases). Deletions cut 5 bases from V and 0 bases from J, with 15 bases between. The germline V gene encodes CDR1 KGHDR and CDR2 SFDVKD. The CDR3 has 16 amino acids.

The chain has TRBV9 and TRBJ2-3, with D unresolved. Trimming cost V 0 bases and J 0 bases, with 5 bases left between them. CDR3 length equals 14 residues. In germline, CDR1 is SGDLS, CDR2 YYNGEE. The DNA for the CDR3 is TGTGCCAGCAGCGTAGAGACAAGCACAGATACGCAGTATTTT. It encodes CASSVETSTDTQYF.

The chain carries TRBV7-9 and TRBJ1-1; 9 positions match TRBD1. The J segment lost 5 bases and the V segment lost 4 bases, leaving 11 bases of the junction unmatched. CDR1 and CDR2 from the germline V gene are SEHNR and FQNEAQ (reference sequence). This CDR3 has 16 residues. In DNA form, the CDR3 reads TGTGCCAGCAGCTCCGATCTGACAGGGGGGAATACTGAAGCTTTCTTT. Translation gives CASSSDLTGGNTEAFF.

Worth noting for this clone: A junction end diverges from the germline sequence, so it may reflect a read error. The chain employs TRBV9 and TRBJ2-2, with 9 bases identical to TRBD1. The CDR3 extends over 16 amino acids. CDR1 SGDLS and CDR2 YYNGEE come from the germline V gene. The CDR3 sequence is CASSVGGQGNAGELFF. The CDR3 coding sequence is TGTGCCAGCAGCGTAGGTGGACAGGGGAACGCCGGGGAGCTGTTTTTT.

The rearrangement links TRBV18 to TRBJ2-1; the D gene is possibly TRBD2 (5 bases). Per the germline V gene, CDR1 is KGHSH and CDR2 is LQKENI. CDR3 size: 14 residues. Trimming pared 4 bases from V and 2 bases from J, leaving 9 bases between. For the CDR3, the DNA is TGTGCCAGCTCACTACTAGGGCCCTACAATGAGCAGTTCTTC. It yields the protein CASSLLGPYNEQFF.

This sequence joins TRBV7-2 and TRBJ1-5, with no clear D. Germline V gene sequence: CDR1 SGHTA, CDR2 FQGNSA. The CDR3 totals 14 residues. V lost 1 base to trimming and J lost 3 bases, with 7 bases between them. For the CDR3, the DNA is TGTGCCAGCAGCTTAGGTCTTGTCAATCAGCCCCAGCATTTT. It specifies CASSLGLVNQPQHF.

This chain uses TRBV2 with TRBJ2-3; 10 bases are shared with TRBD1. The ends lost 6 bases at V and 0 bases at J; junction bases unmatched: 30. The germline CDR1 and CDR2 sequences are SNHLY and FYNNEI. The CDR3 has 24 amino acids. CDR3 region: CASRKSGTGANFPAGGPSTDTQYF. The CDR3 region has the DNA TGTGCCAGCAGAAAATCCGGGACAGGGGCTAACTTCCCCGCGGGAGGCCCGAGCACAGATACGCAGTATTTT.

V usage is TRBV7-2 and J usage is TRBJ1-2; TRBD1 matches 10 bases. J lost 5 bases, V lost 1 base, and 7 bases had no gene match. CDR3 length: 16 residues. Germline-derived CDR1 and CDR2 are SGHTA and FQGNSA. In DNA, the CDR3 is TGTGCCAGCAGCTTAGGGACAGGGGGATCGAAATATGGCTACACCTTC. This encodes CASSLGTGGSKYGYTF.

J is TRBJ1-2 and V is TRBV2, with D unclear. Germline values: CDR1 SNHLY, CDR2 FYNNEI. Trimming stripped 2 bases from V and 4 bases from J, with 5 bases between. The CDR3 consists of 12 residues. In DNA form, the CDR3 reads TGTGCCAGCAGTGAAAATAGCTATGGCTACACCTTC. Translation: CASSENSYGYTF.